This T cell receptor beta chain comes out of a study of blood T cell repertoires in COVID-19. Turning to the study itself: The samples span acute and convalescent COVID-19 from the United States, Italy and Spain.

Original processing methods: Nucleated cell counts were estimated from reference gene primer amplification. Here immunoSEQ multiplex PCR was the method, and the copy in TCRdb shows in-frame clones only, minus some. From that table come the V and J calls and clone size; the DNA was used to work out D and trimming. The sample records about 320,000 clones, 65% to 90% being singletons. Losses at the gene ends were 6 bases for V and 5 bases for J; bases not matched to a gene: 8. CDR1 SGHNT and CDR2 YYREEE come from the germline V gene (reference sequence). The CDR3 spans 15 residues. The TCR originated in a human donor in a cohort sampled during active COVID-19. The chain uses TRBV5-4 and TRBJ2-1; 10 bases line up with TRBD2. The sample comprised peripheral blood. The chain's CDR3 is CASTAGLAGDNEQFF. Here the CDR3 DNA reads TGTGCCAGCACCGCGGGGCTAGCGGGGGACAATGAGCAGTTCTTC.